The 24 T cell receptor beta chains presented below share a single source sample, sequenced in a study of T cell responses to AZD1222 COVID-19 vaccine. Sequencing was performed with immunoSEQ multiplex PCR; in TCRdb, only in-frame clones are kept and a portion is missing. The sample includes approximately 84,000 clones, roughly 88% seen only once; the top ten take over 9.5%. The sample in question was peripheral blood, obtained 28 days after the second AZD1222 dose. Receptors were obtained from an adult who received the AZD1222 COVID-19 vaccine.

With respect to this clone: This sample includes further DNA sequences coding for the same CDR3. This chain joins TRBV5-1 and TRBJ2-3; D remains unclear. Germline V gives CDR1 SGHRS, CDR2 YFSETQ. V lost 4 bases to trimming and J lost 0 bases, with 12 bases between them. The CDR3 contains 15 residues. CDR3 sequence (DNA): TGCGCCAGCAGCGGCCGTGGCAGTAGCACAGATACGCAGTATTTT. Amino acids: CASSGRGSSTDTQYF.

The chain carries TRBV5-4 and TRBJ2-1, with D unresolved. V dropped 4 bases and J dropped 6 bases, with 8 bases sitting between them. Per the germline V gene, CDR1 is SGHNT and CDR2 is YYREEE (reference sequence). The CDR3 consists of 12 residues. In DNA form, the CDR3 reads TGTGCCAGCAGCCCTAGGGTCAATGAGCAGTTCTTC. This translates into CASSPRVNEQFF.

About this clone itself: In the same sample, other DNA sequences code for this CDR3. The rearrangement links TRBV6-2 or TRBV6-3 to TRBJ2-1, with TRBD2 matching over 9 bases. This CDR3 spans 16 amino acids. Trimming at V came to 2 bases and at J to 4 bases, leaving 6 bases not matched to a gene. Germline loops: CDR1 MNHEY, CDR2 SVGEGT. CDR3 residues: CASSYLTSGVYNEQFF. In DNA, the CDR3 is TGTGCCAGCAGTTACCTGACTAGCGGAGTTTACAATGAGCAGTTCTTC.

The chain is built from TRBV7-9 and TRBJ2-5; weak D call: TRBD2 (7 bases). V lost 1 base, J lost 1 base, and 13 bases lay in between. Germline CDR1 and CDR2: SEHNR and FQNEAQ (reference sequence). The CDR3 consists of 16 residues. CDR3 in amino acids: CASSLGDRGAQETQYF. For the CDR3, the DNA is TGTGCCAGCAGCTTAGGGGACCGGGGGGCCCAAGAGACCCAGTACTTC.

J is TRBJ1-2 and V is TRBV29-1; no clear D gene. CDR1 SQVTM and CDR2 ANQGSEA come from the germline V gene. This CDR3 has 12 amino acids. Between the trimmed V and J ends, which lost 4 bases and 2 bases, there was a span of 8 bases. CDR3 DNA: TGCAGCGTTGGTACAGAGAACTATGGCTACACCTTC. Translated: CSVGTENYGYTF.

The CDR3 coding sequence is TGTGCCAGCAGCCAAGTAATGGGGGGTGAGCAGTACTTC. Protein: CASSQVMGGEQYF. The chain is built from TRBV3-1 (or the pseudogene TRBV3-2) and TRBJ2-7; TRBD2 is a possible D gene (6 bases). Germline CDR1 reads LGHDT; CDR2 reads YNNKEL (reference sequence). The CDR3 runs 13 residues. The germline V and J ends were trimmed by 1 base and 7 bases, with 11 bases remaining between them.

V usage is TRBV6-6 and J usage is TRBJ2-2; 8 bases fit TRBD2. With 6 bases clipped from V and 6 bases from J, the junction kept 9 bases outside the gene matches. CDR3 length: 15 amino acids. CDR1 MNHNY and CDR2 SVGAGI come from the germline V gene (reference sequence). The CDR3 sequence: CASRPGTRISGELFF. CDR3 DNA: TGTGCCAGCAGGCCCGGGACTAGAATCTCCGGGGAGCTGTTTTTT.

This rearrangement joins TRBV7-2 to TRBJ1-2; TRBD1 agrees at 7 bases. Per the germline V gene, CDR1 is SGHTA and CDR2 is FQGNSA. The CDR3 consists of 17 residues. Trimming removed 5 bases from V and 4 bases from J; junction bases left unmatched: 16. CDR3: CASSLQSTNRGGYGYTF. CDR3 bases: TGTGCCAGCAGCCTTCAATCAACCAACAGGGGCGGCTATGGCTACACCTTC.

The V gene is TRBV19, the J gene TRBJ2-3; D uncertain. The CDR3 sequence is 14 residues long. Germline V gives CDR1 LNHDA, CDR2 SQIVND (reference sequence). V lost 2 bases to trimming and J lost 4 bases, with 10 bases between them. CDR3 sequence: CASSIMLGPDTQYF. The CDR3 coding sequence is TGTGCCAGTAGTATAATGCTTGGTCCAGATACGCAGTATTTT.

V gene TRBV25-1 combines with J gene TRBJ2-2; 9 nucleotides agree with TRBD1. V lost 5 bases and J lost 7; bases outside the gene matches: 8. Germline-derived CDR1 and CDR2 are MGHDK and SYGVNS. The CDR3 runs to 15 residues. Here the CDR3 reads CASSPRTGVGGELFF. The CDR3 DNA is TGTGCCAGCAGTCCTCGGACAGGGGTGGGCGGGGAGCTGTTTTTT. Full variable domain (outside the CDR3, taken from reference TRBV25-1 and TRBJ2-2): EADIYQTPRYLVIGTGKKITLECSQTMGHDKMYWYQQDPGMELHLIHYSYGVNSTEKGDLSSESTVSRIRTEHFPLTLESARPSHTSQYLCASSPRTGVGGELFFGEGSRLTVL.

This clone was observed a single time. V and J are TRBV29-1 and TRBJ1-1, with D tentatively TRBD1 (5 bases). The CDR3 runs 13 residues. Germline lookup yields CDR1 SQVTM and CDR2 ANQGSEA. Trimming took off 3 bases at V and 1 base at J, with 9 bases between the two ends. CDR3: CSVDLGANTEAFF. The CDR3 DNA is TGCAGCGTTGATCTTGGGGCGAACACTGAAGCTTTCTTT. Based on the CDR3 plus reference TRBV29-1 and TRBJ1-1, the full variable domain is SAVISQKPSRDICQRGTSLTIQCQVDSQVTMMFWYRQQPGQSLTLIATANQGSEATYESGFVIDKFPISRPNLTFSTLTVSNMSPEDSSIYLCSVDLGANTEAFFGQGTRLTVV.

The chain joins TRBV15 to TRBJ1-4, with D tentatively TRBD1 (6 bases). Looked up from germline, CDR1 is LNHNV and CDR2 is YYDKDF (reference sequence). The germline V and J ends were trimmed by 3 bases and 6 bases, with 14 bases remaining between them. The CDR3 has 15 residues. CDR3 sequence reads: CATSRGLDSYEKLFF. The CDR3 DNA reads as TGTGCCACCAGCAGGGGCCTGGACAGCTATGAAAAACTGTTTTTT. The full variable domain, rest sourced from reference TRBV15 and TRBJ1-4, is DAMVIQNPRYQVTQFGKPVTLSCSQTLNHNVMYWYQQKSSQAPKLLFHYYDKDFNNEADTPDNFQSRRPNTSFCFLDIRSPGLGDTAMYLCATSRGLDSYEKLFFGSGTQLSVL.

A note on this clone: One junction end does not reproduce the germline sequence, and a read error may be involved. The chain is built from TRBV7-7 and TRBJ2-1, with 7 positions matching TRBD1. Germline CDR1 is SSHAT and CDR2 is FNYEAQ (reference sequence). This CDR3 is 16 amino acids long. CDR3 sequence reads: CASSRTGVSSYNEQFF. In nucleotides, the CDR3 is TGTGCTAGCAGCCGAACAGGGGTTAGCTCCTACAATGAGCAGTTCTTC. The full variable domain, completed using reference TRBV7-7 and TRBJ2-1, is GAGVSQSPRYKVTKRGQDVTLRCDPISSHATLYWYQQALGQGPEFLTYFNYEAQPDKSGLPSDRFSAERPEGSISTLTIQRTEQRDSAMYRCASSRTGVSSYNEQFFGPGTRLTVL.

The chain couples TRBV30 to TRBJ2-7, with a weak D call TRBD1 (5 bases). The length of the CDR3 is 12 residues. V dropped 2 bases and J dropped 2 bases, with 7 bases sitting between them. The germline V gene encodes CDR1 GTSNPN and CDR2 SVGIG (reference sequence). The CDR3 region has the DNA TGTGCCTGGAGTCAGGGCCCCTACGAGCAGTACTTC. Translation gives CAWSQGPYEQYF.

CDR3 nucleotides: TGTGCCATCAGTGAGAGCCGGGGTCGAACCTACGAGCAGTACTTC. This encodes CAISESRGRTYEQYF. V is TRBV10-3 and J is TRBJ2-7; a possible D gene is TRBD2 (5 bases). The CDR3 loop spans 15 amino acids. V lost 2 bases, J lost 2 bases, and 13 bases lay in between. Germline V lookup: CDR1 ENHRY, CDR2 SYGVKD.

This clone was observed a handful of times. The chain joins TRBV28 to TRBJ1-2; 7 bases are shared with TRBD1. Germline CDR1 and CDR2: MDHEN and SYDVKM. The CDR3 is made up of 16 amino acids. Losses at the gene ends were 6 bases for V and 3 bases for J; bases not matched to a gene: 13. The CDR3 coding sequence is TGTGCCAGCAGACCCCTGGGACAGTTCAGAGACTATGGCTACACCTTC. Protein: CASRPLGQFRDYGYTF.

The chain joins TRBV2 to TRBJ2-1; 8 nucleotides line up with TRBD2. This CDR3 has 14 amino acids. The trim removed 7 bases at V and 6 bases at J, leaving 8 bases unmatched. Germline V gene lookup returns CDR1 SNHLY and CDR2 FYNNEI. This CDR3 reads CASKGTSPVNEQFF. The CDR3, as DNA: TGTGCCAGCAAGGGGACTAGTCCGGTCAATGAGCAGTTCTTC.

The DNA for the CDR3 is TGTGCCAGCAGCTACTTCCCCTCGGGTCAGCCCCAGCATTTT. Amino acid sequence: CASSYFPSGQPQHF. The chain is built from TRBV21-1 and TRBJ1-5. TRBV21-1 is marked as a pseudogene. CDR3 size: 14 residues.

The chain employs TRBV18 and TRBJ1-4; TRBD1 might be the D (5 bases). V was clipped by 5 bases and J by 7 bases, with 14 bases between them. The germline gives CDR1 KGHSH, CDR2 LQKENI. This CDR3 has 14 residues. The CDR3 reads CASSIGAYAEKLFF. The CDR3 coding sequence is TGTGCCAGCTCAATAGGGGCGTATGCTGAAAAACTGTTTTTT.

CDR3 in amino acids: CASLFGGYTF. CDR3 sequence (DNA): TGTGCCTCCCTTTTTGGTGGCTACACCTTC. This chain links TRBV30 with TRBJ1-2; D remains ambiguous. V dropped 7 bases and J dropped 7 bases, with 10 bases sitting between them. CDR3 size: 10 residues. Germline CDR1 reads GTSNPN; CDR2 reads SVGIG (reference sequence). The full variable domain, in which reference TRBV30 and TRBJ1-2 provide the parts outside the CDR3, is SQTIHQWPATLVQPVGSPLSLECTVEGTSNPNLYWYRQAAGRGLQLLFYSVGIGQISSEVPQNLSASRPQDRQFILSSKKLLLSDSGFYLCASLFGGYTFGSGTRLTVV.

A few counts support this clone. V gene TRBV28 combines with J gene TRBJ1-6; no firm D call. This CDR3 has 12 residues. Trimming pared 7 bases from V and 7 bases from J, leaving 8 bases between. In germline, CDR1 is MDHEN, CDR2 SYDVKM. Written as DNA, the CDR3 is TGTGCCAGCATGGCGGGAAATTCACCCCTCCACTTT. Translated: CASMAGNSPLHF.

The genes are TRBV28 and TRBJ1-2; D unclear. CDR1 and CDR2 from the germline V gene are MDHEN and SYDVKM. Trimming left V 3 bases short and J 4 bases short, with 15 bases between. The CDR3 spans 15 residues. This CDR3 is CASSFQVGRVYGYTF. In nucleotides, the CDR3 is TGTGCCAGCAGTTTTCAGGTGGGCCGGGTCTATGGCTACACCTTC.

The chain uses TRBV11-3 and TRBJ1-1; D unresolved. The V and J ends lost 5 bases and 7 bases respectively, with 14 bases between them. The CDR3 covers 13 residues. Germline V lookup: CDR1 SGHNT, CDR2 YENEEA. DNA of the CDR3: TGTGCCAGCAGCGCGTCAGTGACTAGTGAAGCTTTCTTT. Encoded protein: CASSASVTSEAFF. Full variable domain (missing parts from reference TRBV11-3 and TRBJ1-1): EAGVVQSPRYKIIEKKQPVAFWCNPISGHNTLYWYLQNLGQGPELLIRYENEEAVDDSQLPKDRFSAERLKGVDSTLKIQPAELGDSAVYLCASSASVTSEAFFGQGTRLTVV.

The gene calls are TRBV24-1 and TRBJ2-1, with 7 bases aligning to TRBD1. Germline V CDR1 and CDR2: KGHDR, SFDVKD. The CDR3 totals 16 residues. Germline trimming cut 4 bases from V and 5 bases from J; bases unmatched to any gene: 10. The CDR3 DNA follows: TGTGCCACCAGTGAACGGCCGGGACAGCCCGACAATGAGCAGTTCTTC. It codes for CATSERPGQPDNEQFF.